A single sample is the source of the 3 T cell receptor beta chains below, sequenced in a study of technical replicates of blood from several donors. TCRdb keeps only in-frame clones here, not all; method: immunoSEQ multiplex PCR. There are 50,000 to 70,000 clones in the sample; about 94% occur only once, and approximately 4.2% lies in the top ten. The sequencing input was PBMCs. Receptors were obtained from a human donor in good health. Some clones in this sample may be carry-over from other donors' samples.

The V call is TRBV29-1, the J call TRBJ1-1; 9 bases map to TRBD1. This CDR3 is 12 amino acids long. The V and J ends lost 6 bases and 5 bases, in that order; junction bases with no gene match: 4. Germline CDR1 is SQVTM and CDR2 is ANQGSEA. CDR3 bases: TGCAGCGTCGGACAGGGGAGTACTGAAGCTTTCTTT. Its translation: CSVGQGSTEAFF.

Here the CDR3 reads CASSFFLGQVNYGYTF. The CDR3 DNA follows: TGTGCCAGCAGCTTTTTTCTGGGACAGGTTAACTATGGCTACACCTTC. The chain is built from TRBV13 and TRBJ1-2; 8 bases line up with TRBD1. In germline, CDR1 is PRHDT, CDR2 FYEKMQ (reference sequence). Trimming cost V 3 bases and J 1 base; bases outside gene matches: 7. The CDR3 is 16 amino acids.

The chain recombines TRBV5-4 with TRBJ2-2; 8 nucleotides align to TRBD2. The V gene end was trimmed by 3 bases and the J gene end by 3 bases; junction bases not matched to a gene: 4. In germline, CDR1 is SGHNT, CDR2 YYREEE (reference sequence). The CDR3 spans 15 residues. The DNA of the CDR3 is TGTGCCAGCAGCTCTTCTAGCGGGTACACCGGGGAGCTGTTTTTT. It encodes CASSSSSGYTGELFF.